The 27 T cell receptor beta chains below all came from one sample that was sequenced in a study of blood T cell repertoires in COVID-19. Sequencing used immunoSEQ multiplex PCR; TCRdb keeps in-frame clones, though not all of them. The sample lists just over 150,000 clones; 90% to 95% were seen once. Material: peripheral blood. Receptor source: a woman in her forties or fifties with acute or convalescent COVID-19.

J is TRBJ1-2 and V is TRBV5-1, with 8 bases fitting TRBD1. The germline gives CDR1 SGHRS, CDR2 YFSETQ. J was trimmed by 5 bases and V by 4 bases; bases with no gene match: 13. The CDR3 is made up of 16 amino acids. The CDR3 coding sequence is TGCGCCAGCAGCCTTCAGGGGGCGAATGGGCAATATGGCTACACCTTC. Its translation is CASSLQGANGQYGYTF.

The CDR3 spells CASSSWTSATDTQYF. CDR3 in DNA: TGTGCCAGCAGCTCGTGGACTAGCGCCACAGATACGCAGTATTTT. The V gene is TRBV7-8, the J gene TRBJ2-3; 9 bases are shared with TRBD2. V gave up 4 bases and J gave up 2 bases; unmatched junction bases: 4. The CDR3 has 15 amino acids. The germline V gene encodes CDR1 SGHVS and CDR2 FQNEAQ.

The gene calls are TRBV2 and TRBJ2-7; weak D call: TRBD2 (7 bases). Germline V gives CDR1 SNHLY, CDR2 FYNNEI. V was clipped by 6 bases and J by 3 bases, with 12 bases between them. The CDR3 consists of 13 residues. DNA of the CDR3: TGTGCCAGCAGGGCGGGGGCAAGCTACGAGCAGTACTTC. This codes for CASRAGASYEQYF. The full variable domain, in which reference TRBV2 and TRBJ2-7 provide the parts outside the CDR3, is EPEVTQTPSHQVTQMGQEVILRCVPISNHLYFYWYRQILGQKVEFLVSFYNNEISEKSEIFDDQFSVERPDGSNFTLKIRSTKLEDSAMYFCASRAGASYEQYFGPGTRLTVT.

The chain employs TRBV3-1 (or the pseudogene TRBV3-2) and TRBJ1-5; 8 bases fit TRBD1. Germline assignment: CDR1 LGHDT and CDR2 YNNKEL (reference sequence). Trimming took 4 bases from V and 4 from J; bases not matched to a gene: 3. The CDR3 spans 14 residues. The CDR3 region is CASSPGTGNQPQHF. CDR3 DNA: TGTGCCAGCAGCCCCGGGACAGGAAATCAGCCCCAGCATTTT.

This clone was seen just once. The rearrangement uses TRBV18 and TRBJ1-2; TRBD1 matches at 10 bases. In germline, CDR1 is KGHSH, CDR2 LQKENI. The CDR3 contains 15 residues. V shed 0 bases, J shed 8 bases, and the junction held 6 bases outside the gene matches. The DNA for the CDR3 is TGTGCCAGCTCACCACCTAAGGGACAGGGGACCGGCTACACCTTC. It codes for CASSPPKGQGTGYTF.

The chain combines TRBV7-9 with TRBJ2-3; D might be TRBD2 (6 bases). Germline V gives CDR1 SEHNR, CDR2 FQNEAQ (reference sequence). The V end was cut by 3 bases, the J end by 5 bases, with 12 bases between. The length of the CDR3 is 14 residues. As DNA, the CDR3 is TGTGCCAGCAGCTTCGGAGGGAATGTAGATACGCAGTATTTT. The encoded protein is CASSFGGNVDTQYF.

The chain is built from TRBV3-1 (or the pseudogene TRBV3-2) and TRBJ1-2, with D uncertain. V lost 0 bases and J 2 bases, leaving 7 bases between the germline ends. CDR3 length: 14 amino acids. Looked up from germline, CDR1 is LGHDT and CDR2 is YNNKEL (reference sequence). CDR3: CASSQEGWNYGYTF. CDR3 sequence (DNA): TGTGCCAGCAGCCAAGAGGGCTGGAACTATGGCTACACCTTC.

The chain recombines TRBV29-1 with TRBJ1-2, with D unresolved. Germline CDR1 reads SQVTM; CDR2 reads ANQGSEA. CDR3 size: 11 residues. V was cut by 7 bases and J by 4 bases, with 10 bases left in between. DNA for the CDR3: TGCAGCGGGGCGGGAGTCTATGGCTACACCTTC. Translation gives CSGAGVYGYTF.

V usage is TRBV3-1 (or the pseudogene TRBV3-2) and J usage is TRBJ1-2; 8 nucleotides align to TRBD1. The length of the CDR3 is 14 residues. Germline V gives CDR1 LGHDT, CDR2 YNNKEL (reference sequence). Trimming at V came to 4 bases and at J to 4 bases, leaving 5 bases not matched to a gene. CDR3 sequence reads: CASSPGQGLYGYTF. CDR3 DNA sequence: TGTGCCAGCAGCCCTGGACAGGGCCTCTATGGCTACACCTTC.

This clone was seen a single time. As DNA, the CDR3 is TGCAGTGCTAGTCGGGGACACTATAGCAATCAGCCCCAGCATTTT. It translates to CSASRGHYSNQPQHF. V usage is TRBV20-1 and J usage is TRBJ1-5, with D perhaps TRBD1 (6 bases). There are 15 residues in the CDR3. CDR1 and CDR2 (germline): DFQATT, SNEGSKA (reference sequence). Trimming shortened V by 3 bases and J by 0 bases, and 12 bases separated the two germline ends.

In its sample, this clone was seen once. This chain joins TRBV28 and TRBJ1-5; 7 bases agree with TRBD1. From germline, CDR1 is MDHEN and CDR2 SYDVKM. The CDR3 length is 16 residues. Unmatched junction bases numbered 8, after V lost 5 bases and J lost 1 base. The CDR3 nucleotides are TGTGCCAGCAGTATATACAGGGGAGGAAGCAATCAGCCCCAGCATTTT. Protein: CASSIYRGGSNQPQHF.

V and J are TRBV30 and TRBJ1-1; the match to TRBD1 covers 10 bases. After removal of 0 bases from V and 1 base from J, the junction contained 8 bases not matched to a gene. Germline CDR1 is GTSNPN and CDR2 is SVGIG (reference sequence). The CDR3 runs to 17 residues. For the CDR3, the DNA is TGTGCCTGGAGTGTTCGGGGACAGGGGCCGCGGAACACTGAAGCTTTCTTT. As protein: CAWSVRGQGPRNTEAFF.

This sequence joins TRBV11-2 and TRBJ2-2; D uncertain. The V end was cut by 2 bases, the J end by 6 bases, with 4 bases between. The CDR3 covers 12 residues. Per germline, CDR1 SGHAT and CDR2 FQNNGV. In DNA form, the CDR3 reads TGTGCCAGCAGCTTACTCTCCGGGGAGCTGTTTTTT. Translated: CASSLLSGELFF.

The chain joins TRBV28 to TRBJ2-7; TRBD2 matches at 10 bases. CDR1 and CDR2 (germline): MDHEN, SYDVKM. The CDR3 spans 14 residues. V was pared by 7 bases and J by 7 bases, with 10 bases of the junction left unmatched. The CDR3 sequence is CASTISGRAGEQYF. The CDR3 DNA sequence: TGTGCCAGCACCATCAGCGGGAGGGCCGGGGAGCAGTACTTC.

The J gene is TRBJ2-6, the V gene TRBV28; no clear D. From germline, CDR1 is MDHEN and CDR2 SYDVKM. V was trimmed by 5 bases and J by 4 bases, leaving 12 bases between them. This CDR3 has 15 residues. The CDR3 loop is CASSITRSGANVLTF. The CDR3 nucleotides read TGTGCCAGCAGTATAACACGCTCCGGGGCCAACGTCCTGACTTTC.

The chain employs TRBV27 and TRBJ2-3, with 10 bases identical to TRBD1. CDR1 is MNHEY and CDR2 is SMNVEV in the germline V gene (reference sequence). CDR3 length: 16 amino acids. V lost 4 bases to trimming and J lost 2 bases; unmatched junction nucleotides: 6. The CDR3 coding sequence is TGTGCCAGCAGTTGGGACGGGACAGGGGCCACAGATACGCAGTATTTT. Translated: CASSWDGTGATDTQYF.

The V call is TRBV11-3, the J call TRBJ2-1; D is perhaps TRBD2 (5 bases). Germline V gives CDR1 SGHNT, CDR2 YENEEA. V lost 4 bases to trimming and J lost 0 bases, with 10 bases between them. The CDR3 has 15 residues. The CDR3 region is CASSSGRNSYNEQFF. In DNA, the CDR3 is TGTGCCAGCAGCTCGGGAAGGAACTCCTACAATGAGCAGTTCTTC. Full variable domain (missing parts from reference TRBV11-3 and TRBJ2-1): EAGVVQSPRYKIIEKKQPVAFWCNPISGHNTLYWYLQNLGQGPELLIRYENEEAVDDSQLPKDRFSAERLKGVDSTLKIQPAELGDSAVYLCASSSGRNSYNEQFFGPGTRLTVL.

The sample holds a few counts of this clone. The chain recombines TRBV19 with TRBJ2-3, with D possibly matching TRBD1 (5 bases). Per the germline V gene, CDR1 is LNHDA and CDR2 is SQIVND (reference sequence). V lost 3 bases and J lost 10, with 14 bases in between. The CDR3 runs to 13 residues. The CDR3: CASSMNGREAQYF. CDR3 sequence (DNA): TGTGCCAGTAGTATGAACGGCAGGGAAGCGCAGTATTTT. Full variable domain (rest looked up from reference TRBV19 and TRBJ2-3): DGGITQSPKYLFRKEGQNVTLSCEQNLNHDAMYWYRQDPGQGLRLIYYSQIVNDFQKGDIAEGYSVSREKKESFPLTVTSAQKNPTAFYLCASSMNGREAQYFGPGTRLTVL.

The rearrangement links TRBV19 to TRBJ1-5, with 8 bases lining up with TRBD1. Germline V gene data show CDR1 as LNHDA and CDR2 as SQIVND (reference sequence). The junction had 2 bases not matched to a gene; V was cut back by 1 base and J by 6 bases. The CDR3 has 14 residues. The CDR3 DNA is TGTGCCAGTAGTATAGGACAGGGGATTCAGCCCCAGCATTTT. Translated: CASSIGQGIQPQHF.

The chain carries TRBV6-5 and TRBJ2-7; D perhaps matches TRBD1 (6 bases). CDR1 MNHEY and CDR2 SVGAGI come from the germline V gene. This CDR3 is 15 amino acids long. V lost 4 bases to trimming and J lost 0 bases, with 13 bases between them. The CDR3 DNA reads TGTGCCAGCAGTTCTCCGGTCAGGGGCTCCTACGAGCAGTACTTC. This sequence encodes CASSSPVRGSYEQYF.

This clone showed up just once. The chain employs TRBV27 and TRBJ2-7; 9 positions agree with TRBD2. V dropped 3 bases and J dropped 3; count of bases not matched to a gene: 0. Germline loops: CDR1 MNHEY, CDR2 SMNVEV (reference sequence). The CDR3 loop spans 13 amino acids. The CDR3 spells CASSFSGSYEQYF. The CDR3 DNA follows: TGTGCCAGCAGTTTTAGCGGGAGCTACGAGCAGTACTTC.

The V gene is TRBV3-1 (or the pseudogene TRBV3-2), the J gene TRBJ2-2; D perhaps matches TRBD1 (6 bases). This CDR3 has 14 residues. The V gene lost 3 bases and the J gene lost 4 bases, with 9 bases spanning the gap. The germline V gene encodes CDR1 LGHDT and CDR2 YNNKEL (reference sequence). CDR3 amino acids: CASSHQGSTGELFF. CDR3 coding DNA: TGTGCCAGCAGCCACCAGGGGTCCACCGGGGAGCTGTTTTTT.

This chain uses TRBV19 with TRBJ1-1, with 7 bases lining up with TRBD1. Per germline, CDR1 LNHDA and CDR2 SQIVND (reference sequence). CDR3 length equals 13 residues. V shed 4 bases and J 2 bases; nucleotides not matched to a gene: 1. CDR3 DNA sequence: TGTGCCAGTAGTACAGGGGGTAACACTGAAGCTTTCTTT. It yields the protein CASSTGGNTEAFF.

J is TRBJ2-7 and V is TRBV6-5; 11 bases are a match to TRBD1. Germline trimming cut 5 bases from V and 6 bases from J; bases unmatched to any gene: 6. The CDR3 is 14 amino acids. Germline V gene data show CDR1 as MNHEY and CDR2 as SVGAGI. CDR3 protein: CASSRGQGAVEQYF. CDR3 DNA sequence: TGTGCCAGCAGTCGCGGACAGGGGGCAGTCGAGCAGTACTTC.

The CDR3 spells CASSQGQGEGYTF. The CDR3 DNA reads as TGTGCCAGCAGCCAAGGACAGGGAGAAGGCTACACCTTC. This sequence joins TRBV3-1 (or the pseudogene TRBV3-2) and TRBJ1-2, with TRBD1 identical over 7 bases. This CDR3 comprises 13 residues. Trimming took 1 base from V and 8 from J; bases not matched to a gene: 4. Germline-derived CDR1 and CDR2 are LGHDT and YNNKEL (reference sequence).

CDR3 nucleotides: TGTGCCAGCAGTTTACCCGGACAGGAGGGCGGCTACACCTTC. Its protein is CASSLPGQEGGYTF. The chain couples TRBV28 to TRBJ1-2; TRBD1 matches 7 bases. The germline V gene has CDR1 MDHEN and CDR2 SYDVKM. V gave up 2 bases and J gave up 8 bases; unmatched junction bases: 8. The CDR3 is 14 amino acids.

The chain employs TRBV10-3 and TRBJ2-7; D not certain. Germline CDR1 is ENHRY and CDR2 is SYGVKD. V lost 11 bases to trimming and J lost 2 bases, with 22 bases between them. This CDR3 comprises 15 residues. The chain's CDR3 is CAALIRMTSAYEQYF. CDR3 coding DNA: TGTGCCGCCCTAATACGTATGACATCAGCCTACGAGCAGTACTTC.